The 27 T cell receptor beta chains presented below share a single source sample, sequenced in a study of technical replicates of blood from a handful of donors. Clones were read by immunoSEQ multiplex PCR, and TCRdb kept only the in-frame ones, dropping some. This sample yields tens of thousands of clones, of which about nine tenths are seen a single time; roughly 0.37% belongs to the top ten. The sequenced material came from T cells isolated from PBMCs. The receptors here all came from a human donor in good health.

J is TRBJ2-6 and V is TRBV9; D is unresolved. In germline, CDR1 is SGDLS, CDR2 YYNGEE. The ends were cut back, 1 base at V and 3 bases at J, with 5 bases in the middle. The length of the CDR3 is 14 residues. CDR3 amino acids: CASSVRGGANVLTF. The CDR3 region has the DNA TGTGCCAGCAGCGTACGAGGTGGGGCCAACGTCCTGACTTTC.

The gene calls are TRBV7-9 and TRBJ2-2; 12 nucleotides line up with TRBD1. CDR3 size: 18 residues. CDR1 is SEHNR, CDR2 FQNEAQ, per germline (reference sequence). Trimming took 5 bases from V and 4 from J; bases not matched to a gene: 11. CDR3 coding DNA: TGTGCCAGCAGCCCCGCCCCCCGGGACAGGGGGCCCACCGGGGAGCTGTTTTTT. Encoded protein: CASSPAPRDRGPTGELFF.

This chain uses TRBV9 with TRBJ1-4; no clear D. Germline loops: CDR1 SGDLS, CDR2 YYNGEE. This CDR3 comprises 15 residues. Trimming took off 0 bases at V and 7 bases at J, with 13 bases between the two ends. CDR3 coding DNA: TGTGCCAGCAGCGTAGCACTGGGCTCGAGTGAAAAACTGTTTTTT. Protein sequence: CASSVALGSSEKLFF.

The rearrangement links TRBV28 to TRBJ1-5, with 8 bases aligning to TRBD1. The CDR3 loop spans 15 amino acids. Trimming at V came to 6 bases and at J to 4 bases, leaving 8 bases not matched to a gene. The germline CDR1 and CDR2 sequences are MDHEN and SYDVKM. CDR3 sequence reads: CASRKGQVINQPQHF. The DNA of the CDR3 is TGTGCCAGCAGGAAGGGACAGGTCATTAATCAGCCCCAGCATTTT.

The chain combines TRBV25-1 with TRBJ2-7; TRBD1 is a possible D gene (6 bases). The length of the CDR3 is 15 residues. Germline CDR1 is MGHDK and CDR2 is SYGVNS. Trimming cost V 1 base and J 5 bases, with 15 bases left between them. The DNA of the CDR3 is TGTGCCAGCAGTGAATTTGTCAGGGGACGCGACGAGCAGTACTTC. This gives the protein CASSEFVRGRDEQYF.

V gene TRBV7-9 combines with J gene TRBJ1-1; D is ambiguous. The V gene's germline CDR1 is SEHNR and CDR2 FQNEAQ (reference sequence). The CDR3 consists of 15 residues. Deletions cut 4 bases from V and 2 bases from J, with 14 bases between. Here the CDR3 reads CASSYLMGSNTEAFF. The CDR3 coding sequence is TGTGCCAGCAGCTACTTAATGGGGAGTAACACTGAAGCTTTCTTT. The full variable domain, its missing parts supplied by reference TRBV7-9 and TRBJ1-1, is DTGVSQNPRHKITKRGQNVTFRCDPISEHNRLYWYRQTLGQGPEFLTYFQNEAQLEKSRLLSDRFSAERPKGSFSTLEIQRTEQGDSAMYLCASSYLMGSNTEAFFGQGTRLTVV.

V usage is TRBV29-1 and J usage is TRBJ1-1; 7 bases fit TRBD1. J lost 1 base, V lost 4 bases, and 6 bases had no gene match. CDR3 size: 14 residues. The germline CDR1 and CDR2 sequences are SQVTM and ANQGSEA. DNA for the CDR3: TGCAGCGTTGCCGCCGGGACAGCGAACACTGAAGCTTTCTTT. This gives the protein CSVAAGTANTEAFF.

This chain joins TRBV18 and TRBJ2-4, with 11 bases aligning to TRBD2. CDR1 is KGHSH and CDR2 is LQKENI in the germline V gene. The CDR3 has 17 amino acids. The junction had 11 bases not matched to a gene; V was cut back by 2 bases and J by 8 bases. DNA of the CDR3: TGTGCCAGCTCACCAGGGACTAGCGGCCTCGGAAGGGACATTCAGTACTTC. It encodes CASSPGTSGLGRDIQYF.

The CDR3 bases are TGTGCCAGCAGCTCTGCCCTAGGTATTGAGCAGTTCTTC. Translation: CASSSALGIEQFF. V and J are TRBV7-3 and TRBJ2-1; D is unresolved. The CDR3 contains 13 residues. Trimming left V 4 bases short and J 9 bases short, with 13 bases between. The germline gives CDR1 SGHTA, CDR2 FQGTGA.

CDR3 in DNA: TGCAGCGTTGAAGATCTCGCGGGAGGGTACGAGCAGTACTTC. This sequence encodes CSVEDLAGGYEQYF. The chain couples TRBV29-1 to TRBJ2-7; TRBD2 aligns across 9 bases. CDR1 SQVTM and CDR2 ANQGSEA come from the germline V gene. V was pared by 0 bases and J by 4 bases, with 4 bases of the junction left unmatched. This CDR3 is 14 amino acids long.

The rearrangement uses TRBV29-1 and TRBJ2-3; D not certain. The ends were cut back, 4 bases at V and 3 bases at J, with 8 bases in the middle. The germline CDR1 and CDR2 sequences are SQVTM and ANQGSEA. The CDR3 spans 12 residues. CDR3 in amino acids: CSVVPSTDTQYF. The CDR3 bases are TGCAGCGTTGTTCCGTCGACAGATACGCAGTATTTT.

The chain links TRBV5-1 to TRBJ2-3; TRBD2 aligns across 10 bases. CDR1 is SGHRS and CDR2 is YFSETQ in the germline V gene. This CDR3 has 15 amino acids. V shed 2 bases, J shed 4 bases, and the junction held 4 bases outside the gene matches. CDR3 nucleotide sequence: TGCGCCAGCAGCTTAAGCGGGAGGGCCTCAGATACGCAGTATTTT. Translated, it gives CASSLSGRASDTQYF.

This sequence joins TRBV30 and TRBJ1-4; the match to TRBD1 covers 10 bases. The length of the CDR3 is 14 residues. The germline V gene encodes CDR1 GTSNPN and CDR2 SVGIG (reference sequence). Germline trimming cut 4 bases from V and 8 bases from J; bases unmatched to any gene: 7. CDR3 sequence reads: CAWKEGQGDEKLFF. In DNA, the CDR3 is TGTGCCTGGAAAGAAGGACAGGGGGACGAAAAACTGTTTTTT. Full variable domain (missing parts from reference TRBV30 and TRBJ1-4): SQTIHQWPATLVQPVGSPLSLECTVEGTSNPNLYWYRQAAGRGLQLLFYSVGIGQISSEVPQNLSASRPQDRQFILSSKKLLLSDSGFYLCAWKEGQGDEKLFFGSGTQLSVL.

The V and J genes are TRBV5-5 and TRBJ2-7; 13 bases fit TRBD2. Trimming removed 5 bases from V and 1 base from J; junction bases left unmatched: 3. CDR1 SGHKS and CDR2 YYEKEE come from the germline V gene (reference sequence). The CDR3 covers 15 residues. CDR3 sequence reads: CASSRLAGGSYEQYF. In DNA, the CDR3 is TGTGCCAGCAGTCGACTAGCGGGAGGATCCTACGAGCAGTACTTC.

This clone was seen a handful of times. This rearrangement joins TRBV5-1 to TRBJ1-1, with D unclear. Trimming left V 1 base short and J 3 bases short, with 7 bases between. There are 13 residues in the CDR3. Germline-derived CDR1 and CDR2 are SGHRS and YFSETQ. CDR3 residues: CASSLNGYTEAFF. The CDR3 coding sequence is TGCGCCAGCAGCTTGAACGGGTACACTGAAGCTTTCTTT. Combining the CDR3 with reference TRBV5-1 and TRBJ1-1 gives the whole variable domain KAGVTQTPRYLIKTRGQQVTLSCSPISGHRSVSWYQQTPGQGLQFLFEYFSETQRNKGNFPGRFSGRQFSNSRSEMNVSTLELGDSALYLCASSLNGYTEAFFGQGTRLTVV.

This clone occurred once. The chain carries TRBV21-1 and TRBJ2-5; whether TRBD1, the table's D call, matches the DNA was not checked. TRBV21-1 is a pseudogene. CDR3 length: 15 residues. CDR3 sequence reads: CASSYNRTGEETQYF. CDR3 in DNA: TGTGCCAGCAGCTACAACCGGACAGGGGAAGAGACCCAGTACTTC.

This clone has a handful of counts. This rearrangement joins TRBV19 to TRBJ2-7; 7 bases agree with TRBD2. CDR3 size: 14 residues. CDR1 is LNHDA and CDR2 is SQIVND in the germline V gene (reference sequence). V lost 3 bases, J lost 2 bases, and 4 bases stayed unmatched. CDR3 region: CASSITGTTYEQYF. Written as DNA, the CDR3 is TGTGCCAGTAGTATTACCGGGACTACCTACGAGCAGTACTTC.

This clone appeared a single time. The rearrangement joins TRBV2 to TRBJ2-3; D may be TRBD2 (6 bases). V was clipped by 6 bases and J by 1 base, with 11 bases between them. CDR1 is SNHLY and CDR2 is FYNNEI in the germline V gene. The CDR3 is 14 amino acids. This CDR3 is CASSLASGTDTQYF. The CDR3 region has the DNA TGTGCCAGCAGCCTGGCTAGCGGCACAGATACGCAGTATTTT.

This clone came up once. The rearrangement joins TRBV6-5 to TRBJ1-5; D is perhaps TRBD1 (6 bases). There are 14 residues in the CDR3. Trimming stripped 6 bases from V and 5 bases from J, with 14 bases between. The V gene's germline CDR1 is MNHEY and CDR2 SVGAGI. This CDR3 is CASRYKGQHQPQHF. DNA of the CDR3: TGTGCCAGCAGATATAAGGGACAACATCAGCCCCAGCATTTT.

This clone has only a few counts. The rearrangement uses TRBV5-1 and TRBJ2-7, with 9 bases identical to TRBD2. This CDR3 comprises 14 residues. Germline V gives CDR1 SGHRS, CDR2 YFSETQ. With V trimmed by 3 bases and J by 7 bases, 8 bases remained unmatched. CDR3 amino acids: CASSSRTSEEEQYF. CDR3 nucleotides: TGCGCCAGCAGCTCCAGGACTAGCGAGGAGGAGCAGTACTTC. Full variable domain (missing parts from reference TRBV5-1 and TRBJ2-7): KAGVTQTPRYLIKTRGQQVTLSCSPISGHRSVSWYQQTPGQGLQFLFEYFSETQRNKGNFPGRFSGRQFSNSRSEMNVSTLELGDSALYLCASSSRTSEEEQYFGPGTRLTVT.

The chain joins TRBV7-9 to TRBJ2-3; 8 bases agree with TRBD1. V shed 6 bases, J shed 0 bases, and the junction held 11 bases outside the gene matches. The length of the CDR3 is 17 residues. CDR1 and CDR2 (germline): SEHNR, FQNEAQ (reference sequence). The CDR3 is CASSLYTTGASTDTQYF. DNA of the CDR3: TGTGCCAGCAGTCTATATACGACAGGGGCCAGCACAGATACGCAGTATTTT.

V usage is TRBV4-2 and J usage is TRBJ1-1; TRBD1 might be the D (5 bases). There are 17 residues in the CDR3. Deletions cut 0 bases from V and 4 bases from J, with 18 bases between. The V gene's germline CDR1 is LGHNA and CDR2 YNFKEQ. CDR3 coding DNA: TGTGCCAGCAGCCAAGAAGTTGGGGCAGGAGTGGGCACTGAAGCTTTCTTT. Amino acid sequence: CASSQEVGAGVGTEAFF.

This clone came up once. The chain links TRBV20-1 to TRBJ1-5; unclear D gene. V lost 4 bases, J lost 5 bases, and 6 bases lay in between. Germline CDR1 is DFQATT and CDR2 is SNEGSKA (reference sequence). The CDR3 length is 11 residues. In nucleotides, the CDR3 is TGCAGTGCTAACGGGGATCAGCCCCAGCATTTT. It is translated as CSANGDQPQHF.

About this clone itself: Other DNA sequences of this sample code for an identical CDR3. V and J are TRBV20-1 and TRBJ1-1; no clear D. Germline loops: CDR1 DFQATT, CDR2 SNEGSKA (reference sequence). V was cut by 3 bases and J by 3 bases, with 2 bases left in between. This CDR3 spans 10 amino acids. The CDR3 sequence is CSASYTEAFF. CDR3 nucleotide sequence: TGCAGTGCTAGCTACACTGAAGCTTTCTTT.

The chain combines TRBV15 with TRBJ2-5; 7 bases align to TRBD2. CDR1 is LNHNV, CDR2 YYDKDF, per germline (reference sequence). The CDR3 has 17 residues. Trimming at V came to 6 bases and at J to 5 bases, leaving 18 bases not matched to a gene. CDR3 region: CATRLLGGRPASETQYF. The DNA for the CDR3 is TGTGCCACCAGGCTGCTCGGCGGGAGACCGGCTTCCGAGACCCAGTACTTC. The full variable domain, its missing parts supplied by reference TRBV15 and TRBJ2-5, is DAMVIQNPRYQVTQFGKPVTLSCSQTLNHNVMYWYQQKSSQAPKLLFHYYDKDFNNEADTPDNFQSRRPNTSFCFLDIRSPGLGDTAMYLCATRLLGGRPASETQYFGPGTRLLVL.

The V and J genes are TRBV6-5 and TRBJ2-1, with 14 positions matching TRBD2. The CDR3 covers 15 residues. V lost 6 bases to trimming and J lost 7 bases; unmatched junction nucleotides: 5. CDR1 and CDR2 (germline): MNHEY, SVGAGI. The CDR3 spells CASRYRLAGGNEQFF. The CDR3 DNA reads as TGTGCCAGCAGGTACCGACTAGCGGGAGGGAATGAGCAGTTCTTC.

V usage is TRBV18 and J usage is TRBJ1-3; D gene ambiguous. V was trimmed by 2 bases and J by 0 bases, leaving 11 bases between them. This CDR3 region has 16 residues. Germline loops: CDR1 KGHSH, CDR2 LQKENI. CDR3 coding DNA: TGTGCCAGCTCACCAGGCAGAATCTCCTCTGGAAACACCATATATTTT. Protein sequence: CASSPGRISSGNTIYF.